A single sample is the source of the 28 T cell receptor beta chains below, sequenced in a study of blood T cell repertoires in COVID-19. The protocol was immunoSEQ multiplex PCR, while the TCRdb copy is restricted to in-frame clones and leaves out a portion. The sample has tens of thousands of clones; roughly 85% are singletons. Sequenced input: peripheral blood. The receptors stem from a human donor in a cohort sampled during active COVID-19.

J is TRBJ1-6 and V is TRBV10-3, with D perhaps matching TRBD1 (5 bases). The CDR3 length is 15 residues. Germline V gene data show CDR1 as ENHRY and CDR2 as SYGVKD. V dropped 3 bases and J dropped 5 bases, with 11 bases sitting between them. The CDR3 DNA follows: TGTGCCATCAGTGATTCAGGAGGGGATAATTCACCCCTCCACTTT. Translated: CAISDSGGDNSPLHF.

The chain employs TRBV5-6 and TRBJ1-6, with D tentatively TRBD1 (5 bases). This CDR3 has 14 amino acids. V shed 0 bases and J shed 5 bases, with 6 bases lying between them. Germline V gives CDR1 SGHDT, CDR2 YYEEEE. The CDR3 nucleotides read TGTGCCAGCAGCTTGGCCAGGGATAATTCACCCCTCCACTTT. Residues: CASSLARDNSPLHF.

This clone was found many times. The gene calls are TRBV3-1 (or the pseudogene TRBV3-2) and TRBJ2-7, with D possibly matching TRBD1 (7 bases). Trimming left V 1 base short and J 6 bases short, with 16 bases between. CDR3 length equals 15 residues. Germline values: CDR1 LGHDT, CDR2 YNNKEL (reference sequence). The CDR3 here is CASSQGPQGTGEQYF. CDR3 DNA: TGTGCCAGCAGCCAAGGCCCACAGGGGACTGGCGAGCAGTACTTC.

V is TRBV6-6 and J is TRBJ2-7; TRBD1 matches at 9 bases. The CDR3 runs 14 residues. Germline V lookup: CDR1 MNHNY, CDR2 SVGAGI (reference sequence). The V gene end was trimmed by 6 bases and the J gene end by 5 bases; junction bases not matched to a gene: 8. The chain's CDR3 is CASSTGTGIHEQYF. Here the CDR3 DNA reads TGTGCCAGCAGCACCGGGACAGGGATCCACGAGCAGTACTTC.

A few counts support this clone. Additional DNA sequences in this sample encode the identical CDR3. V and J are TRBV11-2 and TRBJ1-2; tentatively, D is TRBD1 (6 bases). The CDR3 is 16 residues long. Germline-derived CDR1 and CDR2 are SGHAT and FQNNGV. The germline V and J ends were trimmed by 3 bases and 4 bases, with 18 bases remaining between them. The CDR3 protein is CASSFSSGVVFYGYTF. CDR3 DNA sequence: TGTGCCAGCAGCTTTTCCTCAGGGGTGGTTTTCTATGGCTACACCTTC.

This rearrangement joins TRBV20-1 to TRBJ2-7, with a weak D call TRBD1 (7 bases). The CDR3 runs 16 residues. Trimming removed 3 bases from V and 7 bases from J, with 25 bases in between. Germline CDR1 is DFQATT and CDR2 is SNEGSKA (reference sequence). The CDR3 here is CSASSGATGSGWEQYF. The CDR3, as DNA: TGCAGTGCTAGTAGTGGGGCGACAGGGAGCGGGTGGGAGCAGTACTTC.

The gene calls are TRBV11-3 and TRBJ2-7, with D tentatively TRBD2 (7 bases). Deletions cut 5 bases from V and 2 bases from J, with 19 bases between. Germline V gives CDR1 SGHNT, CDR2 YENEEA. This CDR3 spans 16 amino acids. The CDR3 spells CASSDLGAGAAYEQYF. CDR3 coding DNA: TGTGCCAGCAGCGACCTCGGGGCGGGGGCCGCCTACGAGCAGTACTTC.

For the CDR3, the DNA is TGTGCCAGCAGCCAACAGGGGGATTTGTACGAGCAGTACTTC. Translated: CASSQQGDLYEQYF. The rearrangement joins TRBV3-1 (or the pseudogene TRBV3-2) to TRBJ2-7; TRBD1 matches at 7 bases. CDR1 LGHDT and CDR2 YNNKEL come from the germline V gene (reference sequence). J gave up 4 bases and V 2 bases, and 5 bases lay outside the gene matches. The CDR3 length is 14 residues.

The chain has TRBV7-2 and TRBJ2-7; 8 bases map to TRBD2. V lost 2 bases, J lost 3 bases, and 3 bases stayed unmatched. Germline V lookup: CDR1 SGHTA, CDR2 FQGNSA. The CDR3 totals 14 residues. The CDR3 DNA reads TGTGCCAGCAGCTTATCGGGGGGGGACTACGAGCAGTACTTC. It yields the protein CASSLSGGDYEQYF. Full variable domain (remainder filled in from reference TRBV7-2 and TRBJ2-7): GAGVSQSPSNKVTEKGKDVELRCDPISGHTALYWYRQSLGQGLEFLIYFQGNSAPDKSGLPSDRFSAERTGGSVSTLTIQRTQQEDSAVYLCASSLSGGDYEQYFGPGTRLTVT.

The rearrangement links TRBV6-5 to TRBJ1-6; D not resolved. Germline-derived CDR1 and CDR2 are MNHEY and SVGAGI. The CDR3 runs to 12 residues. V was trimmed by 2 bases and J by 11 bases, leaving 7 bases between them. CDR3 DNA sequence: TGTGCCAGCAGTTACAAGGGAGCACCCCTCCACTTT. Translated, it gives CASSYKGAPLHF.

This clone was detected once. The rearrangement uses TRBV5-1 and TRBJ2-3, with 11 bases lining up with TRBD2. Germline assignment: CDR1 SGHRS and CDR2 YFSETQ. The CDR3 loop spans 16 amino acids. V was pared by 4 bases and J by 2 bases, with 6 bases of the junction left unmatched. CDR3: CASSPPTSGTTDTQYF. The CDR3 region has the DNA TGCGCCAGCAGCCCCCCGACTAGCGGGACCACAGATACGCAGTATTTT. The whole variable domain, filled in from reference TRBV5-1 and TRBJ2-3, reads KAGVTQTPRYLIKTRGQQVTLSCSPISGHRSVSWYQQTPGQGLQFLFEYFSETQRNKGNFPGRFSGRQFSNSRSEMNVSTLELGDSALYLCASSPPTSGTTDTQYFGPGTRLTVL.

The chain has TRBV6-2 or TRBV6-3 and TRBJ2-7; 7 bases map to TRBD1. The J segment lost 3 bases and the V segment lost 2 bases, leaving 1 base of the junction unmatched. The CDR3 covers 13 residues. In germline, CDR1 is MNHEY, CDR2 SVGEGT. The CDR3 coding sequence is TGTGCCAGCAGTTACAGGACAGGCTACGAGCAGTACTTC. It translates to CASSYRTGYEQYF.

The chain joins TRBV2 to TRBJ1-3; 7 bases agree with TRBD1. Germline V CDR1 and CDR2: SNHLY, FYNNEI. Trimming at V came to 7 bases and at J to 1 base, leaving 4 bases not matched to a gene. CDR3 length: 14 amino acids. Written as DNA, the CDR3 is TGTGCCAGCACCTGGACAGGATCTGGAAACACCATATATTTT. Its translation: CASTWTGSGNTIYF.

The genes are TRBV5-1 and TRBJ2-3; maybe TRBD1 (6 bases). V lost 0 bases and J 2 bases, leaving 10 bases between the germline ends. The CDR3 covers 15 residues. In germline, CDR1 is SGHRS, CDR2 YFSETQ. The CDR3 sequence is CASSLAGQPTDTQYF. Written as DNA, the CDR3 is TGCGCCAGCAGCTTGGCCGGACAGCCCACAGATACGCAGTATTTT.

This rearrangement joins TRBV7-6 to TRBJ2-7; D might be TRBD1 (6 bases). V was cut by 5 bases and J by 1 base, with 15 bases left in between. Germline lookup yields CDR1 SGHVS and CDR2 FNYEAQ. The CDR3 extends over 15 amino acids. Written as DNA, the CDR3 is TGTGCCAGCAGCCAAGGGGGTGGGGGATCCTACGAGCAGTACTTC. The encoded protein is CASSQGGGGSYEQYF.

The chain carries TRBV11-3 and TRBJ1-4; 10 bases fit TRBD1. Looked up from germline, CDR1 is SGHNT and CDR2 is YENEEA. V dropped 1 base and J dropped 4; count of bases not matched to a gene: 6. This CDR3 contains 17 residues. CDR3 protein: CASSLGDRGRLNEKLFF. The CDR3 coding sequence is TGTGCCAGCAGCTTAGGGGACAGGGGCCGGCTTAATGAAAAACTGTTTTTT. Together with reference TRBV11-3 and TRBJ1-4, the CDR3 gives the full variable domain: EAGVVQSPRYKIIEKKQPVAFWCNPISGHNTLYWYLQNLGQGPELLIRYENEEAVDDSQLPKDRFSAERLKGVDSTLKIQPAELGDSAVYLCASSLGDRGRLNEKLFFGSGTQLSVL.

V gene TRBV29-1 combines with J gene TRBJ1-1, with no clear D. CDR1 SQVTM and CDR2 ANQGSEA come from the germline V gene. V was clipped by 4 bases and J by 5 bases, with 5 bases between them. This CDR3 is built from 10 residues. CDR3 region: CSVGETEAFF. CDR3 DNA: TGCAGCGTTGGGGAGACTGAAGCTTTCTTT.

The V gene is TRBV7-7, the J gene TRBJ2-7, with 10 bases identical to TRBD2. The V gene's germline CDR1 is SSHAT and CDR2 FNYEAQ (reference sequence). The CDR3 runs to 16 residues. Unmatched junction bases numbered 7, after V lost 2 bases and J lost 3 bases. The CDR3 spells CASSLNWTSGFYEQYF. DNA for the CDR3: TGTGCCAGCAGCTTAAATTGGACTAGCGGATTCTACGAGCAGTACTTC.

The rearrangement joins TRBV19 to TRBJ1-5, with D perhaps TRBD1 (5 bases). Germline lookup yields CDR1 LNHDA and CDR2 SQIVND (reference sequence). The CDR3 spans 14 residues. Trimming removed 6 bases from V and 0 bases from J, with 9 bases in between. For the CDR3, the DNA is TGTGCCAGTAGGGACATAAGTAGCAATCAGCCCCAGCATTTT. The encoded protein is CASRDISSNQPQHF.

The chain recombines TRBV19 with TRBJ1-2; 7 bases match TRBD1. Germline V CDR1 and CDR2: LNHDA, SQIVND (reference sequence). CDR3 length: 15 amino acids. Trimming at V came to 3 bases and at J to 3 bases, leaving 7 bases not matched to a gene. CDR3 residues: CASSIRDSQYYGYTF. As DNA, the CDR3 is TGTGCCAGTAGTATCCGGGACAGTCAATACTATGGCTACACCTTC.

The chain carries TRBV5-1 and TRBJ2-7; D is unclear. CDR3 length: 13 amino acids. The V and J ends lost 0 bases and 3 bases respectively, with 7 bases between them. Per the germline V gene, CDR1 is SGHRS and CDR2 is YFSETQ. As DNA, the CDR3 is TGCGCCAGCAGCTTGGTCGACATCTACGAGCAGTACTTC. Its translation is CASSLVDIYEQYF.

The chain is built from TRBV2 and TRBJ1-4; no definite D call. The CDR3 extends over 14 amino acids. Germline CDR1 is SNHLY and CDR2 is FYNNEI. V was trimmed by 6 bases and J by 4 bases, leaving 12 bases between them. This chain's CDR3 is CASSVTPGNEKLFF. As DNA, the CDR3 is TGTGCCAGCAGCGTGACCCCGGGTAATGAAAAACTGTTTTTT. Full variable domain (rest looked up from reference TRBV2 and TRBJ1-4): EPEVTQTPSHQVTQMGQEVILRCVPISNHLYFYWYRQILGQKVEFLVSFYNNEISEKSEIFDDQFSVERPDGSNFTLKIRSTKLEDSAMYFCASSVTPGNEKLFFGSGTQLSVL.

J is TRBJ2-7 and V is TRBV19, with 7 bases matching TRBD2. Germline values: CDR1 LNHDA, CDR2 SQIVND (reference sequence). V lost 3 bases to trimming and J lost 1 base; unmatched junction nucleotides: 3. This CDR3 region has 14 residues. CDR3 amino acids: CASSMDGRSYEQYF. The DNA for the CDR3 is TGTGCCAGTAGTATGGACGGGAGGTCCTACGAGCAGTACTTC.

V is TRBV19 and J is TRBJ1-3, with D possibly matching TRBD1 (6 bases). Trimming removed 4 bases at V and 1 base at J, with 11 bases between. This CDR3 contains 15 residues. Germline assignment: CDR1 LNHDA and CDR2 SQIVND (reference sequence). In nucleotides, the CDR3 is TGTGCCAGTAGTACACAGGGTGGATCTGGAAACACCATATATTTT. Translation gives CASSTQGGSGNTIYF.

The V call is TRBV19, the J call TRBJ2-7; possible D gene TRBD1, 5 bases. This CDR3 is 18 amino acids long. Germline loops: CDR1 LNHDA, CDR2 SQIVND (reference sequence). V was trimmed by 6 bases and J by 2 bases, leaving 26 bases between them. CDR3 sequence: CASSETLATGVGTYEQYF. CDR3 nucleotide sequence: TGTGCCAGTAGCGAAACATTGGCCACAGGAGTAGGCACCTACGAGCAGTACTTC. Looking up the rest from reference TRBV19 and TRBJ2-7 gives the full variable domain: DGGITQSPKYLFRKEGQNVTLSCEQNLNHDAMYWYRQDPGQGLRLIYYSQIVNDFQKGDIAEGYSVSREKKESFPLTVTSAQKNPTAFYLCASSETLATGVGTYEQYFGPGTRLTVT.

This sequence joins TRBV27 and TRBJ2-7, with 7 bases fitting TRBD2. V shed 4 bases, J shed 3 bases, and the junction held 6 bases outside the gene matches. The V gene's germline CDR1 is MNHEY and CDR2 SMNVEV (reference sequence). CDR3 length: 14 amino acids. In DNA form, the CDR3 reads TGTGCCAGCAGTTCCCGGGGGGTGTTCTACGAGCAGTACTTC. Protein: CASSSRGVFYEQYF.

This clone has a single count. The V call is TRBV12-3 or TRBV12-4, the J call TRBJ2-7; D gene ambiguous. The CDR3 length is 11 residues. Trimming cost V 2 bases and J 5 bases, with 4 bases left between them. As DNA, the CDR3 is TGTGCCAGCAGTTTACTTGACGAGCAGTACTTC. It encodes CASSLLDEQYF.

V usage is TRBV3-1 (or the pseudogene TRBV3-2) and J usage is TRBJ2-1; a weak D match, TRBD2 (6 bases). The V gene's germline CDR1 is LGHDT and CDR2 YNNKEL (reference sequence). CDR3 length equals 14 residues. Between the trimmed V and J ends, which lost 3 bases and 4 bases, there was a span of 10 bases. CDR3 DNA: TGTGCCAGCAGCCAGGGGGACTCGTACAATGAGCAGTTCTTC. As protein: CASSQGDSYNEQFF.